What follows is one T cell receptor beta chain and its context. The data stem from a study of T cells expressing NK-cell markers. TCRdb reprocessed the 5' RACE reads, with one entry per CDR3 protein and no DNA. The sample totals some 190,000 distinct CDR3 sequences. The clonotype comes from a man aged 18-75 years in good health. Specimen: blood T cells: a sorted CD56 or NKG2C T cell subset, CD4+ or CD8+ T cells, or bulk PBMC T cells (not recorded which).

The CDR3 sequence: CSADTGTGAGELFF. V and J are TRBV20-1 and TRBJ2-2; TCRdb names TRBD1, which stays unverified in the absence of DNA. The V gene's germline CDR1 is DFQATT and CDR2 SNEGSKA (reference sequence). The CDR3 loop spans 14 amino acids.